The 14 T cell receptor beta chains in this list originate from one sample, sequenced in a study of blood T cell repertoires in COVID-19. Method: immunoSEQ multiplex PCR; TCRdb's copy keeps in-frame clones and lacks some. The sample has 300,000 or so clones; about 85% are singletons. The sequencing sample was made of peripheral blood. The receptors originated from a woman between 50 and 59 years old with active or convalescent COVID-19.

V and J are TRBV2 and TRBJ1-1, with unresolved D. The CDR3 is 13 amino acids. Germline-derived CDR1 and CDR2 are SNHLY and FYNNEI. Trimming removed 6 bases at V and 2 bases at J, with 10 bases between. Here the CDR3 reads CASRMEGNTEAFF. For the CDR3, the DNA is TGTGCCAGCAGGATGGAGGGAAACACTGAAGCTTTCTTT.

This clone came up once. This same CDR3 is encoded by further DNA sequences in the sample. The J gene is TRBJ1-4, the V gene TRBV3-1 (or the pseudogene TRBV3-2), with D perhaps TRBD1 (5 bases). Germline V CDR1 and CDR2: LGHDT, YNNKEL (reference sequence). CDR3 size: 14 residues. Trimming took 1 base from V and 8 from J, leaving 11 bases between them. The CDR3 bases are TGTGCCAGCAGCCAAGGCGACAGTAGGGAAAAACTGTTTTTT. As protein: CASSQGDSREKLFF.

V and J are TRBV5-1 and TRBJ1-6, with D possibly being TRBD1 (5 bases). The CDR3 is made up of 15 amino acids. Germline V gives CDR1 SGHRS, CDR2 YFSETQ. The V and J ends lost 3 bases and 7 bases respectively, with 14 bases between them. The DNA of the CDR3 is TGCGCCAGCAGCTGGGGTGACAGTCCAAATTCACCCCTCCACTTT. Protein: CASSWGDSPNSPLHF.

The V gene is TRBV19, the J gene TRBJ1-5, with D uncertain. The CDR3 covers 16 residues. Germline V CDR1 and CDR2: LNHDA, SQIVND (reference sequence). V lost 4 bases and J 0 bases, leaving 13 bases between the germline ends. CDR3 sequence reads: CASSTQRQSSNQPQHF. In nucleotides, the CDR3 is TGTGCCAGTAGTACCCAGAGGCAGTCTAGCAATCAGCCCCAGCATTTT.

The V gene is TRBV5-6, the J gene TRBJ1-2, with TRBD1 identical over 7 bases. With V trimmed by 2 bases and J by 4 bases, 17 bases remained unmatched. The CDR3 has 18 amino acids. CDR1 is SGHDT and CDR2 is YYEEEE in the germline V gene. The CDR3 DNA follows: TGTGCCAGCAGCTTCGAGTCATACCTGGACAGGTCGACCTATGGCTACACCTTC. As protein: CASSFESYLDRSTYGYTF.

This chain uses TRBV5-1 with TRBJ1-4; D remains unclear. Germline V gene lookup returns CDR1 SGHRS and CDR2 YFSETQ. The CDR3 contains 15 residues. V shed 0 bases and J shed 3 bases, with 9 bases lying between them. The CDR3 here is CASSLGAGANEKLFF. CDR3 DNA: TGCGCCAGCAGCTTGGGTGCGGGTGCTAATGAAAAACTGTTTTTT.

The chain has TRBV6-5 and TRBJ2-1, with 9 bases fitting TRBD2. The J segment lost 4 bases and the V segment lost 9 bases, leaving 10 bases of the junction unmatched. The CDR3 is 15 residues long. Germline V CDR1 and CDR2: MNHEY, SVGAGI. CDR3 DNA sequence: TGTGCCAGGCCTAGCGGGGAACAGCCTTACAATGAGCAGTTCTTC. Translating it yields CARPSGEQPYNEQFF.

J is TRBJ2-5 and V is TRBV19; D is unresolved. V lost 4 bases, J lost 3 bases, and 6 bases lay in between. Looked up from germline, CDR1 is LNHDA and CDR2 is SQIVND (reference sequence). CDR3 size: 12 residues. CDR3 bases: TGTGCCAGTAGTAAAACAGAAGAGACCCAGTACTTC. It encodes CASSKTEETQYF. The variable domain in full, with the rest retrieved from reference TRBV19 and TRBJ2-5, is DGGITQSPKYLFRKEGQNVTLSCEQNLNHDAMYWYRQDPGQGLRLIYYSQIVNDFQKGDIAEGYSVSREKKESFPLTVTSAQKNPTAFYLCASSKTEETQYFGPGTRLLVL.

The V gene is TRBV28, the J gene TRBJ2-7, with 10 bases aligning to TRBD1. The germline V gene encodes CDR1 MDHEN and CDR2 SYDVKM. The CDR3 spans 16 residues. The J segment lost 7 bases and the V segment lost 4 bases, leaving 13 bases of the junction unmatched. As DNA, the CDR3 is TGTGCCAGCAGTTCCGCCGGGACAGGGGTGACCTCGGAGCAGTACTTC. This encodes CASSSAGTGVTSEQYF.

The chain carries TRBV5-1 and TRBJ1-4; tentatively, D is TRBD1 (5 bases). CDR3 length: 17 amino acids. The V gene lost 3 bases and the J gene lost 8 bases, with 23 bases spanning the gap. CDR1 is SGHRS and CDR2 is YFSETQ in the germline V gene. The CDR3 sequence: CASSSGDGGRRVEKLFF. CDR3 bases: TGCGCCAGCAGCTCGGGTGACGGGGGTCGCAGGGTAGAAAAACTGTTTTTT.

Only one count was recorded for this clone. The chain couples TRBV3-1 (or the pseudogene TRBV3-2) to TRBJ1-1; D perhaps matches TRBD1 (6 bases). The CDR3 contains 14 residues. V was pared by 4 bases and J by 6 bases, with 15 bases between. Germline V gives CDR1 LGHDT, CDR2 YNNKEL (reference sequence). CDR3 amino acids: CASSPFQGFAEAFF. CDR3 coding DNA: TGTGCCAGCAGCCCATTTCAGGGGTTCGCTGAAGCTTTCTTT.

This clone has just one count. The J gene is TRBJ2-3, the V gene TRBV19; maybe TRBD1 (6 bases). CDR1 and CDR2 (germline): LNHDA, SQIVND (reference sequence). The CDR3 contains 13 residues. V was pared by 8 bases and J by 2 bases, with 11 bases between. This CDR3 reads CASSDRFTDTQYF. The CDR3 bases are TGTGCCAGTTCCGACAGGTTCACAGATACGCAGTATTTT.

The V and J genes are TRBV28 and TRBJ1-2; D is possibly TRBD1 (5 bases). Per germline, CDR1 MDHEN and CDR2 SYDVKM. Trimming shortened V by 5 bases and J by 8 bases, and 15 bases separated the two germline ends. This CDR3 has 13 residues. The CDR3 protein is CASSEGVPGGYTF. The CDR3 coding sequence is TGTGCCAGCAGTGAAGGGGTTCCCGGAGGCTACACCTTC.

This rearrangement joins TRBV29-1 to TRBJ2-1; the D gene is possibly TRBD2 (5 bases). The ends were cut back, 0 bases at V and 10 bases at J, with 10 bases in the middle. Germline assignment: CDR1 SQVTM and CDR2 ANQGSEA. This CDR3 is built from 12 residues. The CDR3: CSVEEFREEQFF. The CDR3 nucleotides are TGCAGCGTTGAAGAGTTCCGGGAAGAGCAGTTCTTC.